This T cell receptor beta chain came from a study of OX40 agonist ivuxolimab in advanced cancers. In regard to this clone: The same CDR3 arises from other DNA sequences in this sample as well.

The assay was immunoSEQ multiplex PCR, and TCRdb's table has in-frame clones only and misses some. The table has about 20,000 clones, about 88% seen once; the top ten hold 13% to 15%. The germline V gene encodes CDR1 MDHEN and CDR2 SYDVKM. The CDR3 loop spans 16 amino acids. J lost 2 bases, V lost 6 bases, and 7 bases had no gene match. The gene calls are TRBV28 and TRBJ1-4; 9 positions agree with TRBD1. The material was CD4+ or CD8+ T cells sorted from blood, obtained in a trial of the OX40 agonist ivuxolimab. This TCR derives from an adult with an advanced solid tumor such as melanoma, head and neck, liver or kidney cancer. CDR3 nucleotide sequence: TGTGCCAGCAGACCGGGACAGGGTTACACTAATGAAAAACTGTTTTTT. Translated: CASRPGQGYTNEKLFF.